Listed here are 32 T cell receptor beta chains from one sample, sequenced in a study of cytomegalovirus exposure and HLA in healthy donors (dated by TCRdb to about 2017). Libraries came from the immunoSEQ multiplex PCR assay. For the multiplex PCR, a mixture combining 60 forward primers for TCR Vbeta segments and 13 reverse primers for TCR Jbeta segments was used. Entries here come from immuneACCESS through TCRdb and include only in-frame sequences with V and J called. Some clones fail to appear in such tables; in the studies checked, an unresolved V gene covers under half of the shortfall, and the cause of the remainder is unknown. In this sample the table shows roughly 180,000 clones, 79% of which occur a single time. The top ten hold about 1.4% of the sample. The sequenced material came from PBMCs. The receptors were sampled from a girl under 18 in good health and CMV-seropositive.

The chain couples TRBV6-5 to TRBJ1-2, with a possible D match to TRBD1 (6 bases). Looked up from germline, CDR1 is MNHEY and CDR2 is SVGAGI. This CDR3 has 16 residues. The V end was cut by 4 bases, the J end by 4 bases, with 19 bases between. The CDR3 spells CASSFSLQGGGYGYTF. The CDR3 DNA reads TGTGCCAGCAGTTTTTCACTCCAGGGAGGGGGCTATGGCTACACCTTC.

This clone was seen just once. The chain couples TRBV4-3 to TRBJ1-2; D unclear. The CDR3 totals 14 residues. The V gene's germline CDR1 is LGHNA and CDR2 YSLEER. V lost 0 bases, J lost 4 bases, and 9 bases lay in between. The CDR3 DNA reads TGCGCCAGCAGCCAAGATACAACAGCCTATGGCTACACCTTC. Its protein product is CASSQDTTAYGYTF.

The chain is built from TRBV7-2 and TRBJ2-3; a weak D match, TRBD1 (6 bases). The CDR3 length is 14 residues. CDR1 is SGHTA, CDR2 FQGNSA, per germline. V lost 1 base and J lost 10, with 15 bases in between. The CDR3 loop is CASSLEWGLPSQYF. The CDR3 DNA follows: TGTGCCAGCAGCTTAGAATGGGGGCTACCCTCGCAGTATTTT. The complete variable domain, with remaining parts taken from reference TRBV7-2 and TRBJ2-3, reads GAGVSQSPSNKVTEKGKDVELRCDPISGHTALYWYRQSLGQGLEFLIYFQGNSAPDKSGLPSDRFSAERTGGSVSTLTIQRTQQEDSAVYLCASSLEWGLPSQYFGPGTRLTVL.

This clone showed up just once. The chain employs TRBV2 and TRBJ2-3, with TRBD2 matching 10 bases. With 6 bases clipped from V and 1 base from J, the junction kept 4 bases outside the gene matches. The CDR3 sequence is 15 residues long. Looked up from germline, CDR1 is SNHLY and CDR2 is FYNNEI. The DNA for the CDR3 is TGTGCCAGCAGCCCTCTAGCGGGGGGCACAGATACGCAGTATTTT. Translated, it gives CASSPLAGGTDTQYF.

In this sample, this clone turned up a few times. The CDR3 coding sequence is TGTGCCAGCAGCTTATCTGGACAGGGTTATCAGCCCCAGCATTTT. It yields the protein CASSLSGQGYQPQHF. The rearrangement links TRBV5-6 to TRBJ1-5, with 8 bases matching TRBD1. V trimming: 2 bases; J trimming: 5 bases; junction bases outside the gene matches: 6. Germline-derived CDR1 and CDR2 are SGHDT and YYEEEE. This CDR3 is built from 15 residues.

This sequence joins TRBV7-2 and TRBJ1-6, with no clear D. The germline V gene encodes CDR1 SGHTA and CDR2 FQGNSA. The CDR3 contains 13 residues. Trimming shortened V by 3 bases and J by 8 bases, and 8 bases separated the two germline ends. Here the CDR3 DNA reads TGTGCCAGCAGCTTTAATTCTTATTCACCCCTCCACTTT. This gives the protein CASSFNSYSPLHF.

This clone came up once. V gene TRBV9 combines with J gene TRBJ1-2; the D is unclear. Per germline, CDR1 SGDLS and CDR2 YYNGEE. The CDR3 sequence is 15 residues long. The V gene lost 0 bases and the J gene lost 8 bases, with 17 bases spanning the gap. The CDR3 bases are TGTGCCAGCAGCGTAGGGGCTGACCTTTCGGGAGGCTACACCTTC. This sequence encodes CASSVGADLSGGYTF. Based on the CDR3 plus reference TRBV9 and TRBJ1-2, the full variable domain is DSGVTQTPKHLITATGQRVTLRCSPRSGDLSVYWYQQSLDQGLQFLIQYYNGEERAKGNILERFSAQQFPDLHSELNLSSLELGDSALYFCASSVGADLSGGYTFGSGTRLTVV.

The chain has TRBV2 and TRBJ2-1; D is perhaps TRBD2 (6 bases). The germline CDR1 and CDR2 sequences are SNHLY and FYNNEI. Trimming took 6 bases from V and 3 from J, leaving 15 bases between them. The CDR3 sequence is 15 residues long. The CDR3 loop reads CASRAGTSFYNEQFF. CDR3 bases: TGTGCCAGCAGAGCCGGGACTTCATTCTACAATGAGCAGTTCTTC. Using reference TRBV2 and TRBJ2-1 for the parts outside the CDR3, the full variable domain is EPEVTQTPSHQVTQMGQEVILRCVPISNHLYFYWYRQILGQKVEFLVSFYNNEISEKSEIFDDQFSVERPDGSNFTLKIRSTKLEDSAMYFCASRAGTSFYNEQFFGPGTRLTVL.

J is TRBJ2-7 and V is TRBV6-4; the D gene is possibly TRBD1 (6 bases). Germline CDR1 MRHNA, CDR2 SNTAGT. Deletions cut 1 base from V and 0 bases from J, with 10 bases between. CDR3 length: 15 amino acids. In DNA, the CDR3 is TGTGCCAGCAGTGACTTAAAGGGGGTCTCCTACGAGCAGTACTTC. Translating it yields CASSDLKGVSYEQYF.

This chain joins TRBV25-1 and TRBJ2-2; 12 nucleotides match TRBD1. The V segment lost 9 bases and the J segment 6 bases; nucleotides outside the gene matches: 2. This CDR3 is 13 amino acids long. From germline, CDR1 is MGHDK and CDR2 SYGVNS. The DNA of the CDR3 is TGTGCCAGTAGGGACAGGGGGCCCGGGGAGCTGTTTTTT. Protein product: CASRDRGPGELFF.

The chain employs TRBV6-6 and TRBJ2-2; TRBD2 matches 7 bases. V lost 6 bases to trimming and J lost 3 bases; unmatched junction nucleotides: 1. This CDR3 contains 13 residues. Germline V CDR1 and CDR2: MNHNY, SVGAGI (reference sequence). Written as DNA, the CDR3 is TGTGCCAGCAGGGCGGGGGACACCGGGGAGCTGTTTTTT. Its protein is CASRAGDTGELFF.

The chain recombines TRBV5-8 with TRBJ2-5; D not certain. V was trimmed by 1 base and J by 5 bases, leaving 12 bases between them. Germline V lookup: CDR1 SGHTS, CDR2 YDEGEE. This CDR3 comprises 14 residues. The CDR3 sequence is CASSLFIARETQYF. The CDR3 DNA follows: TGTGCCAGCAGCTTGTTTATTGCTCGGGAGACCCAGTACTTC.

The chain joins TRBV2 to TRBJ2-7, with unresolved D. The CDR3 totals 15 residues. The V gene lost 3 bases and the J gene lost 7 bases, with 19 bases spanning the gap. Germline values: CDR1 SNHLY, CDR2 FYNNEI. This CDR3 reads CASSDGPGPTQEQYF. In DNA form, the CDR3 reads TGTGCCAGCAGTGATGGGCCAGGCCCCACGCAGGAGCAGTACTTC.

The V call is TRBV6-5, the J call TRBJ1-2; TRBD1 matches at 7 bases. Per the germline V gene, CDR1 is MNHEY and CDR2 is SVGAGI. The CDR3 spans 16 residues. V shed 0 bases and J 1 base; nucleotides not matched to a gene: 5. The CDR3 sequence: CASSYSGTAINYGYTF. The CDR3 region has the DNA TGTGCCAGCAGTTACTCCGGGACAGCAATTAACTATGGCTACACCTTC.

The chain combines TRBV7-6 with TRBJ2-5, with a weak D call TRBD2 (5 bases). CDR1 SGHVS and CDR2 FNYEAQ come from the germline V gene. CDR3 length: 13 residues. Between the trimmed V and J ends, which lost 5 bases and 4 bases, there was a span of 11 bases. CDR3 in amino acids: CASSLLDLETQYF. DNA of the CDR3: TGTGCCAGCAGCCTACTAGATTTAGAGACCCAGTACTTC.

This chain connects TRBV5-1 to TRBJ2-3; D perhaps matches TRBD2 (6 bases). V lost 3 bases to trimming and J lost 5 bases, with 16 bases between them. Germline V gene sequence: CDR1 SGHRS, CDR2 YFSETQ. The CDR3 runs 15 residues. CDR3 sequence: CASSWTGVAGDTQYF. CDR3 sequence (DNA): TGCGCCAGCAGCTGGACGGGGGTAGCAGGAGATACGCAGTATTTT.

This chain uses TRBV5-6 with TRBJ1-5, with D possibly being TRBD1 (6 bases). Germline V lookup: CDR1 SGHDT, CDR2 YYEEEE. The germline V and J ends were trimmed by 0 bases and 6 bases, with 10 bases remaining between them. The CDR3 loop spans 14 amino acids. The DNA of the CDR3 is TGTGCCAGCAGCTTGGGGGGGCTCGGTCAGCCCCAGCATTTT. This gives the protein CASSLGGLGQPQHF.

The chain recombines TRBV6-1 with TRBJ1-6, with TRBD1 as a possible D gene (6 bases). Per the germline V gene, CDR1 is MNHNS and CDR2 is SASEGT. With 7 bases removed from V and 6 bases from J, the gap between germline ends came to 13 bases. This CDR3 is 14 amino acids long. The CDR3 region is CASTRNRVNSPLHF. The CDR3 nucleotides are TGTGCCAGCACCAGGAACAGGGTTAATTCACCCCTCCACTTT.

This chain uses TRBV25-1 with TRBJ1-4; 10 bases are shared with TRBD1. J lost 6 bases, V lost 6 bases, and 10 bases had no gene match. Germline CDR1 MGHDK, CDR2 SYGVNS. This CDR3 comprises 16 residues. CDR3 sequence (DNA): TGTGCCAGCAGCCAAATCTCCGGGACAGGGGATGAAAAACTGTTTTTT. Protein: CASSQISGTGDEKLFF.

The chain combines TRBV7-2 with TRBJ2-1; perhaps TRBD2 as D (7 bases). The germline gives CDR1 SGHTA, CDR2 FQGNSA. CDR3 length: 17 amino acids. V shed 5 bases and J shed 8 bases, with 25 bases lying between them. This CDR3 is CASSPEGGRVPLYEQFF. Written as DNA, the CDR3 is TGTGCCAGCAGCCCCGAGGGGGGGAGGGTACCTCTTTATGAGCAGTTCTTC.

Comments on this clone: This CDR3 is also generated by other DNA sequences in the sample. The rearrangement uses TRBV5-1 and TRBJ2-5, with 7 bases lining up with TRBD2. This CDR3 region has 13 residues. V lost 4 bases, J lost 2 bases, and 2 bases stayed unmatched. Germline lookup yields CDR1 SGHRS and CDR2 YFSETQ. The CDR3 DNA follows: TGCGCCAGCAGCCCGGGAGGACAAGAGACCCAGTACTTC. Translating it yields CASSPGGQETQYF.

This clone was found a few times. The chain employs TRBV7-9 and TRBJ1-4; D is possibly TRBD1 (5 bases). Germline V lookup: CDR1 SEHNR, CDR2 FQNEAQ (reference sequence). With 5 bases removed from V and 5 bases from J, the gap between germline ends came to 24 bases. The CDR3 has 18 amino acids. The CDR3 spells CASSPRRSEAGRNEKLFF. As DNA, the CDR3 is TGTGCCAGCAGCCCCAGACGGTCGGAAGCAGGGAGGAATGAAAAACTGTTTTTT.

The genes are TRBV5-4 and TRBJ2-5; the D is unclear. Deletions cut 2 bases from V and 5 bases from J, with 16 bases between. The CDR3 consists of 15 residues. Germline V gives CDR1 SGHNT, CDR2 YYREEE (reference sequence). The DNA for the CDR3 is TGTGCCAGCAGCTTTGTTTTTGCGCAATCGGAGACCCAGTACTTC. Amino acid sequence: CASSFVFAQSETQYF.

V usage is TRBV29-1 and J usage is TRBJ2-5; D is possibly TRBD2 (6 bases). This CDR3 has 13 residues. CDR1 and CDR2 from the germline V gene are SQVTM and ANQGSEA. With 4 bases removed from V and 1 base from J, the gap between germline ends came to 10 bases. In DNA form, the CDR3 reads TGCAGCGTTGTAGGCGGGATCCAAGAGACCCAGTACTTC. Its translation is CSVVGGIQETQYF.

V usage is TRBV4-1 and J usage is TRBJ2-3, with 8 nucleotides matching TRBD2. The CDR3 length is 18 residues. V was pared by 0 bases and J by 8 bases, with 16 bases of the junction left unmatched. Germline-derived CDR1 and CDR2 are MGHRA and YSYEKL. The CDR3 bases are TGCGCCAGCAGCCAAGATCGTGAAGTGGCGGGGGGAGGGGGTACGCAGTATTTT. Protein sequence: CASSQDREVAGGGGTQYF.

The chain uses TRBV7-2 and TRBJ2-7; 10 nucleotides line up with TRBD2. The CDR3 is 16 amino acids. Per germline, CDR1 SGHTA and CDR2 FQGNSA. J lost 2 bases, V lost 6 bases, and 10 bases had no gene match. This CDR3 reads CASRLEPSGGAYEQYF. In DNA form, the CDR3 reads TGTGCCAGCAGATTGGAACCTAGCGGGGGAGCCTACGAGCAGTACTTC.

This rearrangement joins TRBV6-5 to TRBJ2-3; 10 bases map to TRBD1. The CDR3 loop spans 16 amino acids. Germline V lookup: CDR1 MNHEY, CDR2 SVGAGI. Trimming cost V 2 bases and J 6 bases; bases outside gene matches: 8. DNA of the CDR3: TGTGCCAGCAGTTACATCCGGGGACAGGGGACGGATACGCAGTATTTT. Translating it yields CASSYIRGQGTDTQYF.

This clone was observed once. V gene TRBV27 combines with J gene TRBJ1-5; 10 bases agree with TRBD1. The germline V gene has CDR1 MNHEY and CDR2 SMNVEV (reference sequence). This CDR3 is 15 amino acids long. The V gene end was trimmed by 6 bases and the J gene end by 6 bases; junction bases not matched to a gene: 8. The CDR3 region has the DNA TGTGCCAGCAGCCAGGACAGGGGGTCTGGTCAGCCCCAGCATTTT. Translating it yields CASSQDRGSGQPQHF.

This clone occurred once. The chain has TRBV5-6 and TRBJ2-2, with 7 bases fitting TRBD2. V was clipped by 0 bases and J by 3 bases; unmatched bases: 2. The germline CDR1 and CDR2 sequences are SGHDT and YYEEEE. CDR3 length: 15 amino acids. Here the CDR3 reads CASSLGAGDTGELFF. CDR3 coding DNA: TGTGCCAGCAGCTTGGGGGCGGGGGACACCGGGGAGCTGTTTTTT.

The rearrangement links TRBV5-4 to TRBJ1-4; 8 bases match TRBD1. This CDR3 is 15 amino acids long. V was clipped by 4 bases and J by 6 bases; unmatched bases: 8. CDR1 is SGHNT and CDR2 is YYREEE in the germline V gene (reference sequence). In nucleotides, the CDR3 is TGTGCCAGCAGCAACGGGGCGACAGGGGATGAAAAACTGTTTTTT. It encodes CASSNGATGDEKLFF.

The chain combines TRBV5-8 with TRBJ2-2; possibly TRBD2 for D (5 bases). The CDR3 contains 14 residues. CDR1 SGHTS and CDR2 YDEGEE come from the germline V gene. Trimming shortened V by 4 bases and J by 5 bases, and 12 bases separated the two germline ends. The CDR3: CASSPWTLTGELFF. CDR3 DNA: TGTGCCAGCAGCCCTTGGACTCTAACCGGGGAGCTGTTTTTT.

The chain couples TRBV7-9 to TRBJ2-7; D is possibly TRBD1 (6 bases). The CDR3 runs to 15 residues. The V gene's germline CDR1 is SEHNR and CDR2 FQNEAQ (reference sequence). V was shortened by 4 bases and J by 2 bases, with 15 bases between the two germline ends. The CDR3 DNA is TGTGCCAGCAGCTCACGCACAGGGAACACCTACGAGCAGTACTTC. It encodes CASSSRTGNTYEQYF.